This T cell receptor beta chain was found in a study of T-cell memory formation after mild COVID-19. At the level of the study: The two donors had largely donor-specific TCR clusters. Study outcomes and limitations: Nothing confirmed that second-wave clones peaking on day 37 were specific for SARS-CoV-2. A balance of CD4 and CD8 characterized clones contracting day 15 to 85, whereas later expanders leaned CD4+.

Note on this clonotype: The antigen is unknown.

TCR alpha and TCR beta cDNA libraries carrying sample barcodes and UMIs were produced by 5'RACE using constant-segment primers. TCRdb re-called the 5' RACE reads with MiXCR, one entry per CDR3 protein. Among approximately 260,000 distinct CDR3 sequences listed, around 15% were seen once. The V and J ends lost 0 bases and 5 bases respectively, with 16 bases between them. Germline values: CDR1 LGHNA, CDR2 YNFKEQ. This CDR3 contains 16 residues. This clonotype originated in a man between 18 and 35 years old who had mild COVID-19 (a few samples of this study predate the infection). Cell type and time point are not known. The chain joins TRBV4-2 to TRBJ2-5; TRBD2 might be the D (5 bases). Sequences were obtained from PBMCs or a T cell subset sorted from them (not recorded which). CDR3 DNA: TGTGCCAGCAGCCAAGATCGAATAGAGGGTTGGGAGACCCAGTACTTC. It codes for CASSQDRIEGWETQYF.